This TCR beta chain was captured in a study of regulatory T cells in long-lasting Graves disease. Study-level points and caveats: Gene preferences differed: TRBV28, TRBJ1-2, TRBJ2-5 in persistent cases.

Time point reported: newly diagnosed GD, antithyroid drugs for less than 3 months. Isolated PBMC RNA provided the starting material for the TCR library. A blood draw put roughly 10 milliliters of peripheral blood into EDTA tubes. Comment on this clonotype: Its antigen is still unknown.

CDR3 length: 16 residues. V lost 8 bases to trimming and J lost 3 bases; unmatched junction nucleotides: 10. Germline-derived CDR1 and CDR2 are MGHRA and YSYEKL. Through Arm-PCR of CDR3 regions and iRepertoire HTBI primers, TCR beta libraries were built. Each CDR3 protein is one row after TCRdb ran MiXCR on the multiplex PCR reads. The top ten hold roughly 8% of the sample, which has hundreds of thousands of distinct CDR3 sequences, approximately 16% seen once. These records were also assigned to another study, of T cells in Graves' hyperthyroidism and ophthalmopathy.

The sample consisted of peripheral blood mononuclear cells (PBMCs), taken at new diagnosis, from a patient treated with antithyroid drugs. The rearrangement joins TRBV4-1 to TRBJ2-1, with 10 bases aligning to TRBD2. The receptor comes from a woman in her 40s with Graves disease. The CDR3 loop reads CASGGVAGGLYNEQFF. The CDR3 region has the DNA TGCGCCAGCGGGGGGGTAGCGGGAGGACTCTACAATGAGCAGTTCTTC.